Below, 20 T cell receptor beta chains from the same sample are listed, as sequenced in a study of identical twins. MiXCR was run by TCRdb on the 5' RACE reads, yielding one entry per CDR3 protein. Here the sample spans 500,000 to 700,000 distinct CDR3 sequences, about 7.1% being singletons. Another study also made use of these data, one on yellow fever vaccine responses in identical twins.

The sequencing sample was made of PBMCs. The receptors derive from a young woman in good health.

This clonotype was observed many times. The chain employs TRBV12-3 or TRBV12-4 and TRBJ2-1; TRBD2 might be the D (6 bases). This CDR3 contains 14 residues. Trimming cost V 8 bases and J 1 base, with 12 bases left between them. In DNA, the CDR3 is TGTGCCAGCGACTCGGGGGTATCCTACAATGAGCAGTTCTTC. It encodes CASDSGVSYNEQFF.

This clonotype has only a few counts. The V and J genes are TRBV7-3 and TRBJ2-2; perhaps TRBD2 as D (6 bases). V was clipped by 2 bases and J by 3 bases, with 10 bases between them. Germline V lookup: CDR1 SGHTA, CDR2 FQGTGA. The CDR3 is 15 amino acids. The chain's CDR3 is CASSLLSGDTGELFF. The CDR3 DNA is TGTGCCAGCAGCTTACTATCGGGAGACACCGGGGAGCTGTTTTTT.

The chain has TRBV20-1 and TRBJ2-7; D uncertain. CDR1 is DFQATT, CDR2 SNEGSKA, per germline (reference sequence). The CDR3 contains 12 residues. V was shortened by 6 bases and J by 6 bases, with 15 bases between the two germline ends. This CDR3 is CSAKGIWGEQYF. In DNA form, the CDR3 reads TGCAGTGCAAAAGGGATTTGGGGCGAGCAGTACTTC.

This clonotype showed up many times. The gene calls are TRBV11-2 and TRBJ1-2; 9 nucleotides line up with TRBD1. The CDR3 is made up of 17 amino acids. V dropped 0 bases and J dropped 5; count of bases not matched to a gene: 10. Germline CDR1 is SGHAT and CDR2 is FQNNGV. In DNA, the CDR3 is TGTGCCAGCAGCTTAGACCCCACGGGACAGGGTTTTTATGGCTACACCTTC. Translation: CASSLDPTGQGFYGYTF.

This clonotype was counted between two and nine times. The chain recombines TRBV27 with TRBJ2-5; D possibly corresponds to TRBD1 (7 bases). The CDR3 consists of 17 residues. The germline CDR1 and CDR2 sequences are MNHEY and SMNVEV (reference sequence). Trimming left V 6 bases short and J 5 bases short, with 25 bases between. This CDR3 reads CASRARGVIGLVETQYF. The CDR3 coding sequence is TGTGCCAGCAGGGCCAGGGGGGTGATTGGCCTCGTGGAGACCCAGTACTTC.

A few counts support this clonotype. The chain has TRBV3-1 and TRBJ2-6, with D possibly being TRBD1 or TRBD2 (5 bases each). V shed 2 bases and J shed 0 bases, with 14 bases lying between them. CDR3 length equals 18 residues. Germline V lookup: CDR1 LGHDT, CDR2 YNNKEL (reference sequence). CDR3 amino acids: CASSQSGTRLSGANVLTF. CDR3 sequence (DNA): TGTGCCAGCAGCCAATCCGGGACGAGGCTCTCTGGGGCCAACGTCCTGACTTTC.

This clonotype was counted many times. J is TRBJ2-1 and V is TRBV7-3; D not resolved. The CDR3 length is 15 residues. V was shortened by 1 base and J by 3 bases, with 10 bases between the two germline ends. Germline CDR1 is SGHTA and CDR2 is FQGTGA. In DNA form, the CDR3 reads TGTGCCAGCAGCTTAATGGGTACCGACTACAATGAGCAGTTCTTC. As protein: CASSLMGTDYNEQFF.

The gene calls are TRBV29-1 and TRBJ2-5, with 8 bases that match TRBD1. V shed 2 bases, J shed 7 bases, and the junction held 6 bases outside the gene matches. CDR1 and CDR2 from the germline V gene are SQVTM and ANQGSEA. There are 13 residues in the CDR3. The CDR3 region has the DNA TGCAGCGTTGAACGGCAGGGGGCTGGGACCCAGTACTTC. Translated: CSVERQGAGTQYF.

The chain combines TRBV7-8 with TRBJ2-5, with a possible D match to TRBD2 (5 bases). V was clipped by 7 bases and J by 3 bases, with 15 bases between them. Germline lookup yields CDR1 SGHVS and CDR2 FQNEAQ. The CDR3 totals 14 residues. CDR3 in DNA: TGTGCCAGCATTAGAGGACGGGGAAAAGAGACCCAGTACTTC. Residues: CASIRGRGKETQYF.

The chain is built from TRBV28 and TRBJ2-5; TRBD2 matches 7 bases. The CDR3 is 16 residues long. J lost 3 bases, V lost 2 bases, and 9 bases had no gene match. Germline assignment: CDR1 MDHEN and CDR2 SYDVKM. The CDR3 is CASSLGEAGRKETQYF. The DNA for the CDR3 is TGTGCCAGCAGTTTAGGAGAAGCGGGGCGAAAAGAGACCCAGTACTTC.

As concerns this clonotype: Germline and junction disagree at one end, which may indicate a read error. The rearrangement joins TRBV20-1 to TRBJ2-2; 11 bases match TRBD2. Per the germline V gene, CDR1 is DFQATT and CDR2 is SNEGSKA (reference sequence). The CDR3 is made up of 16 amino acids. The CDR3 DNA reads as TGCTGTGCTAGGGGGACTAGCGGCACGAACACCGGGGAGCTGTTTTTT. Translating it yields CCARGTSGTNTGELFF.

This clonotype was seen repeatedly, ten times or more. V and J are TRBV12-3 or TRBV12-4 and TRBJ2-1, with D perhaps TRBD1 or TRBD2 (6 bases each). Trimming stripped 5 bases from V and 7 bases from J, with 18 bases between. The CDR3 has 15 residues. CDR3 in amino acids: CASSPSGAQKNEQFF. CDR3 DNA: TGTGCCAGCAGTCCGTCGGGGGCCCAGAAGAATGAGCAGTTCTTC.

The V gene is TRBV6-1, the J gene TRBJ1-5; 8 nucleotides align to TRBD1. Looked up from germline, CDR1 is MNHNS and CDR2 is SASEGT. The J segment lost 5 bases and the V segment lost 6 bases, leaving 15 bases of the junction unmatched. The CDR3 has 17 residues. As DNA, the CDR3 is TGTGCCAGCAGCAGGACAGGGCCCGAATCTCTCTATCAGCCCCAGCATTTT. As protein: CASSRTGPESLYQPQHF.

The gene calls are TRBV11-2 and TRBJ1-4, with TRBD1 identical over 7 bases. J lost 7 bases, V lost 5 bases, and 7 bases had no gene match. This CDR3 contains 14 residues. Germline-derived CDR1 and CDR2 are SGHAT and FQNNGV. The CDR3 region is CASSIQGFLEKLFF. CDR3 sequence (DNA): TGTGCCAGCAGCATACAGGGGTTTCTTGAAAAACTGTTTTTT.

This clonotype has only a few counts. The chain couples TRBV15 to TRBJ2-3, with 8 bases lining up with TRBD2. In germline, CDR1 is LNHNV, CDR2 YYDKDF (reference sequence). V lost 2 bases and J lost 2; bases outside the gene matches: 12. CDR3 length: 18 amino acids. Written as DNA, the CDR3 is TGTGCCACCAGCAGATTAGCGGGACCCAAGGGGATCACAGATACGCAGTATTTT. Its protein product is CATSRLAGPKGITDTQYF.

This clonotype was seen ten or more times. This sequence joins TRBV3-1 and TRBJ2-1, with D perhaps matching TRBD1 (6 bases). Between the trimmed V and J ends, which lost 6 bases and 9 bases, there was a span of 15 bases. The germline gives CDR1 LGHDT, CDR2 YNNKEL (reference sequence). The CDR3 is made up of 13 amino acids. The CDR3 sequence: CASRPSLGGEQFF. For the CDR3, the DNA is TGTGCCAGCAGACCTTCTTTAGGGGGTGAGCAGTTCTTC.

This clonotype was seen a few times. V and J are TRBV18 and TRBJ2-3, with 9 nucleotides matching TRBD2. The CDR3 spans 16 residues. Germline V gives CDR1 KGHSH, CDR2 LQKENI. Trimming cost V 2 bases and J 6 bases; bases outside gene matches: 9. CDR3 region: CASSPLTSGGVDTQYF. The DNA of the CDR3 is TGTGCCAGCTCACCATTGACTAGCGGTGGTGTGGATACGCAGTATTTT.

A remark on this clonotype: At one of its ends the junction is not consistent with the germline gene, which may arise from a read error. This rearrangement joins TRBV5-5 to TRBJ2-1; 10 nucleotides match TRBD1. The germline CDR1 and CDR2 sequences are SGHKS and YYEKEE (reference sequence). The CDR3 has 18 amino acids. The CDR3 DNA sequence: TGTGCCGGCAGGTTCACCGGGACAGGGGTAACTTCCTACAATGAGCAGTTCTTC. It translates to CAGRFTGTGVTSYNEQFF.

This clonotype was detected only a few times. CDR3 loop: CASSFRGRLVETQYF. CDR3 nucleotides: TGTGCCAGCAGTTTTCGGGGGCGTTTGGTAGAGACCCAGTACTTC. The rearrangement links TRBV12-3 or TRBV12-4 to TRBJ2-5; D could derive from TRBD1 or TRBD2 (6 bases each). V gave up 3 bases and J gave up 4 bases, with 15 bases separating them. This CDR3 region has 15 residues.

The chain employs TRBV18 and TRBJ1-1; TRBD1 is a possible D gene (5 bases). The CDR3 extends over 13 amino acids. V was clipped by 6 bases and J by 6 bases, with 14 bases between them. Per the germline V gene, CDR1 is KGHSH and CDR2 is LQKENI. This CDR3 reads CASSPSRDSEAFF. CDR3 nucleotides: TGTGCCAGCTCCCCGAGCAGGGACTCTGAAGCTTTCTTT.